The source of this T cell receptor (beta chain) is a study of control samples from healthy donors and cancer patients. Sequencing was performed with immunoSEQ multiplex PCR; in TCRdb, only in-frame clones are kept and a portion is missing. The sample contains tens of thousands of clones, 83% of which appear only once. The CDR3 loop spans 12 amino acids. Germline-derived CDR1 and CDR2 are SGHNT and YYREEE (reference sequence). Concerning this clone itself: An end of the junction does not agree with germline; a read error may underlie this.

This sequence was found in a man aged 55 to 70 in good health. The chain couples TRBV5-4 to TRBJ2-7; possibly TRBD1 for D (6 bases). Material: blood. CDR3: CASSSQGTAASF. The DNA of the CDR3 is TGTGCCAGCAGCTCCCAGGGGACGGCTGCGAGCTTC. The variable domain in full, completed from reference TRBV5-4 and TRBJ2-7, reads ETGVTQSPTHLIKTRGQQVTLRCSSQSGHNTVSWYQQALGQGPQFIFQYYREEENGRGNFPPRFSGLQFPNYSSELNVNALELDDSALYLCASSSQGTAASFGPGTRLTVT.